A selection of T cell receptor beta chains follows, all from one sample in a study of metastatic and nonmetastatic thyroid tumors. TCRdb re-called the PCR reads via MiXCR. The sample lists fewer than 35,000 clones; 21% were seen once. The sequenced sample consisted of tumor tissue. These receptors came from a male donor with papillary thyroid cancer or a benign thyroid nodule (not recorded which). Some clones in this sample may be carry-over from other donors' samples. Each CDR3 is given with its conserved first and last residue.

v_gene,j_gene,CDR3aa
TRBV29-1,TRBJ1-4,CSVSSEGQKLFF
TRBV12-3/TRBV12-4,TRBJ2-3,CASTGTGGDTQYF
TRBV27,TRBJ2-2,CASKEAVELFF
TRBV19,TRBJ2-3,CASSISQGVSDTQYF
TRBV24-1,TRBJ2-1,CATSDRDGSSLF
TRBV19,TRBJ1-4,CASRSPGLGAEKLFF
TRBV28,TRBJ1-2,CASSLNRRVEGYTF
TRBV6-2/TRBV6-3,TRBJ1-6,CASSYGQALLPLHF
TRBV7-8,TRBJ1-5,CASSLRQGQPQHF
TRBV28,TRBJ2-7,CASSPLSGYEQYF
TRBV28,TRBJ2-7,CASSLTRGVYEQYF
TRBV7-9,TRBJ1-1,CASSFLKGLGTEAFF
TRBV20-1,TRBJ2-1,CSARDQEGYSGLQFF
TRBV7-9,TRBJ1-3,CASSLWASGNTIYF
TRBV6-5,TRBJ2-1,CASSPPPGTGKANEQFF
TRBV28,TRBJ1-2,CASSLGGAHRYGYTF
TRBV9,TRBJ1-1,CASSPTRGQGHGAFF
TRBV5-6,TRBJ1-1,CASSFGSFNTEAFF
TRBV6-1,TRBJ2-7,CASSQSSGQGNYEQYF
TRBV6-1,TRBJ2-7,CASKLDHLTAYEQYF